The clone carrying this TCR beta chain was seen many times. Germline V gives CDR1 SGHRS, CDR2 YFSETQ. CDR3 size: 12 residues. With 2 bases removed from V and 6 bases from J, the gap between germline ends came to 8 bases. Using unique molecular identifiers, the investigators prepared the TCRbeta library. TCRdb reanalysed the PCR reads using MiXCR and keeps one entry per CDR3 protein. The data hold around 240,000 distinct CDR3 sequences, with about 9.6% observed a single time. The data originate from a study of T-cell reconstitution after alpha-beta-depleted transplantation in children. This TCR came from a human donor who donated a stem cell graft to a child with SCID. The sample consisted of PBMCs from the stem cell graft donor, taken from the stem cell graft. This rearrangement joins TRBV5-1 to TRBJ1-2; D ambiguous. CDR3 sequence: CASSFNGDGYTF. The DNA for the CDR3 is TGCGCCAGCAGCTTCAACGGGGATGGCTACACCTTC.